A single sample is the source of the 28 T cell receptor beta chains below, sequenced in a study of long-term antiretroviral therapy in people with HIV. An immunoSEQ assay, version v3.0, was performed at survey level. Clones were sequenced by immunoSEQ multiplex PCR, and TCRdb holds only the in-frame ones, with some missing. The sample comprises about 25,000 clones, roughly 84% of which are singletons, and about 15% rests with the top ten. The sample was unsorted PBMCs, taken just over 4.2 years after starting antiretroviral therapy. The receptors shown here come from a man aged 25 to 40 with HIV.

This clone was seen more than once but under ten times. The DNA for the CDR3 is TGTGCCAGCAGCCTGGACGGCTATGGCTACACCTTC. As protein: CASSLDGYGYTF. V usage is TRBV7-2 and J usage is TRBJ1-2; D remains ambiguous. CDR1 is SGHTA, CDR2 FQGNSA, per germline. The V gene lost 5 bases and the J gene lost 4 bases, with 8 bases spanning the gap. This CDR3 comprises 12 residues.

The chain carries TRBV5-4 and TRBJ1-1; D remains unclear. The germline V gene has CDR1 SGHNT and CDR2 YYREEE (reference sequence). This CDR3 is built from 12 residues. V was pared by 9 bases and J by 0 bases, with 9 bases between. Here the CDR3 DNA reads TGTGCCATCGGCCCAGTGAACACTGAAGCTTTCTTT. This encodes CAIGPVNTEAFF.

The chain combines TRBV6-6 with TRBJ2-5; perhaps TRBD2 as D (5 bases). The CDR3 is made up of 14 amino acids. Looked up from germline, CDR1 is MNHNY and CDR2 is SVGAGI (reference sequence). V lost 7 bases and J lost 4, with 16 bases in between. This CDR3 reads CASTPGVSRETQYF. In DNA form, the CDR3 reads TGTGCCAGCACCCCCGGGGTTAGCAGAGAGACCCAGTACTTC.

The CDR3 here is CASSDGGTGHPDTQYF. Written as DNA, the CDR3 is TGTGCCAGCAGCGATGGGGGGACAGGGCACCCAGATACGCAGTATTTT. The chain couples TRBV9 to TRBJ2-3, with 9 bases aligning to TRBD1. With V trimmed by 3 bases and J by 4 bases, 9 bases remained unmatched. Per germline, CDR1 SGDLS and CDR2 YYNGEE. The CDR3 has 16 residues.

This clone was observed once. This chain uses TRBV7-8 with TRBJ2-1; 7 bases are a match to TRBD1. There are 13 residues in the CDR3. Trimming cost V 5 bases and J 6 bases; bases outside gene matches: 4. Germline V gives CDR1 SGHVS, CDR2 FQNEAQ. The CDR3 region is CASSPWDSNEQFF. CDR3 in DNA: TGTGCCAGCAGCCCCTGGGACAGCAATGAGCAGTTCTTC.

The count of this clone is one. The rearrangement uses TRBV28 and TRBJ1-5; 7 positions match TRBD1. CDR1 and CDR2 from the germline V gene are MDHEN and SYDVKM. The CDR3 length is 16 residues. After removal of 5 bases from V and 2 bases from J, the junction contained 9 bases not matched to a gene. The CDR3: CASSKGPGTGNQPQHF. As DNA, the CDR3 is TGTGCCAGCAGTAAGGGTCCCGGGACAGGCAATCAGCCCCAGCATTTT.

The CDR3 sequence: CASSRVGLDYGYTF. CDR3 coding DNA: TGTGCCAGCAGCAGGGTGGGGTTAGACTATGGCTACACCTTC. The gene calls are TRBV7-9 and TRBJ1-2, with unresolved D. V lost 5 bases and J lost 3, with 13 bases in between. Germline V gene data show CDR1 as SEHNR and CDR2 as FQNEAQ (reference sequence). The CDR3 is made up of 14 amino acids.

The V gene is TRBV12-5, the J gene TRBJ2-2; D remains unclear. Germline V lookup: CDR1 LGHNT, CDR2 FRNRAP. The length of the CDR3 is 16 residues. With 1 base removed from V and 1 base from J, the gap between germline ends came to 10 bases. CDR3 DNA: TGTGCTAGTGGTTTGGGAGCAGGAATGAACACCGGGGAGCTGTTTTTT. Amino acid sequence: CASGLGAGMNTGELFF.

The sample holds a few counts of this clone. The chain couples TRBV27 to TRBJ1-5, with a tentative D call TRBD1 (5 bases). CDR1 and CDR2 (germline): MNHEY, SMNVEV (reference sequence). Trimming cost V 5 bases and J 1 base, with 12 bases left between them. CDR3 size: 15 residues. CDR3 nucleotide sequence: TGTGCCAGCAGTGTGGGACTCTCGAGCAATCAGCCCCAGCATTTT. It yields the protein CASSVGLSSNQPQHF.

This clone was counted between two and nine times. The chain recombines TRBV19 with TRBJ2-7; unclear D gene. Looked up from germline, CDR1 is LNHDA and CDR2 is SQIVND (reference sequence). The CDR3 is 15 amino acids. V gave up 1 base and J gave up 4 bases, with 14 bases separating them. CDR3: CASSIASPKPYEQYF. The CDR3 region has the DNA TGTGCCAGTAGTATAGCCTCACCAAAACCTTACGAGCAGTACTTC.

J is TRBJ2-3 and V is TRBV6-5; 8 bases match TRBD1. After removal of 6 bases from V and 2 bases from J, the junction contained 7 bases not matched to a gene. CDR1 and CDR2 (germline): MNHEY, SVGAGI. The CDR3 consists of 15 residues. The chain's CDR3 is CASSPGTGYTDTQYF. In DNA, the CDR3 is TGTGCCAGCAGCCCCGGGACAGGCTACACAGATACGCAGTATTTT.

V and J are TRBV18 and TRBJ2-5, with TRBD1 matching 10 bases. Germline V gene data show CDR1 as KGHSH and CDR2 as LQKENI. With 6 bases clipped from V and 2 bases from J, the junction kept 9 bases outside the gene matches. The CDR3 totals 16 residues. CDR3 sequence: CASSSTGGGRQETQYF. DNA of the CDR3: TGTGCCAGCTCGTCGACAGGGGGCGGCAGGCAAGAGACCCAGTACTTC. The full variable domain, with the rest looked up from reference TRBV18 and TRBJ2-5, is NAGVMQNPRHLVRRRGQEARLRCSPMKGHSHVYWYRQLPEEGLKFMVYLQKENIIDESGMPKERFSAEFPKEGPSILRIQQVVRGDSAAYFCASSSTGGGRQETQYFGPGTRLLVL.

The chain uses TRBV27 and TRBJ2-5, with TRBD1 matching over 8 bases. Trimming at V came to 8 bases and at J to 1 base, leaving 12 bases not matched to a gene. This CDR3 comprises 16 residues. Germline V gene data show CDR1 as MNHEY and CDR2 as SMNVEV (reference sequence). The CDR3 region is CASGPNRGTVQETQYF. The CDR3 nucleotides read TGTGCCAGCGGCCCTAACAGGGGGACGGTCCAAGAGACCCAGTACTTC.

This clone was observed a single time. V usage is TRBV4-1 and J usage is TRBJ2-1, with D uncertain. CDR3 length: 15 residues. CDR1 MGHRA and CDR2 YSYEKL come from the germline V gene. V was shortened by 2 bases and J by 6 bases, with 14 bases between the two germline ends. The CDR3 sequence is CASSQSPDPPNEQFF. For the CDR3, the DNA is TGCGCCAGCAGCCAATCTCCGGATCCCCCCAATGAGCAGTTCTTC.

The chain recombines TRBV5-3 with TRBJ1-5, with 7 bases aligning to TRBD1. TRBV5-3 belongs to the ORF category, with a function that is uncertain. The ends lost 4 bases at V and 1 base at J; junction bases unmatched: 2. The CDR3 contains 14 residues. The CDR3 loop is CARSAGQSNQPQHF. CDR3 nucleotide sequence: TGTGCCAGAAGCGCGGGACAGAGCAATCAGCCCCAGCATTTT.

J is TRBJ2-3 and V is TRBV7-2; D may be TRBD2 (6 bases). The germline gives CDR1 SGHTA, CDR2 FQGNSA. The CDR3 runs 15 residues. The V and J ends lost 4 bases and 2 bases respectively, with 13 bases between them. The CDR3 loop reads CASSSHGGITDTQYF. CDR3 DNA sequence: TGTGCCAGCAGCTCCCACGGGGGTATCACAGATACGCAGTATTTT. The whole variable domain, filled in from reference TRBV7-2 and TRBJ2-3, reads GAGVSQSPSNKVTEKGKDVELRCDPISGHTALYWYRQSLGQGLEFLIYFQGNSAPDKSGLPSDRFSAERTGGSVSTLTIQRTQQEDSAVYLCASSSHGGITDTQYFGPGTRLTVL.

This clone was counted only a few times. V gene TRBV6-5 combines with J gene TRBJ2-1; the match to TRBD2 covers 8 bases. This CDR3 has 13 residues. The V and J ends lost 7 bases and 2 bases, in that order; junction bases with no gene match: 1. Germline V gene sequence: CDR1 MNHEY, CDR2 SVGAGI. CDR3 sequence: CASKRGPYNEQFF. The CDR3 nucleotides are TGTGCCAGCAAGCGGGGGCCCTACAATGAGCAGTTCTTC.

The DNA for the CDR3 is TGTGCCAGCAGTGAAGGACAGGCAGGCCGTCCCGGGGAGCTGTTTTTT. Protein sequence: CASSEGQAGRPGELFF. The chain recombines TRBV6-1 with TRBJ2-2, with D perhaps matching TRBD1 (6 bases). V was cut by 1 base and J by 6 bases, with 15 bases left in between. The CDR3 runs 16 residues. The germline V gene has CDR1 MNHNS and CDR2 SASEGT.

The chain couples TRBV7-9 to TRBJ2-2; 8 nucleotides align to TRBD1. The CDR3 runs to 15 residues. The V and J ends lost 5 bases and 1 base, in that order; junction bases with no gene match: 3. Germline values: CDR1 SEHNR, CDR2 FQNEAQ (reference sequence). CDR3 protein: CASSTGTGNTGELFF. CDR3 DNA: TGTGCCAGCAGCACCGGGACAGGGAACACCGGGGAGCTGTTTTTT. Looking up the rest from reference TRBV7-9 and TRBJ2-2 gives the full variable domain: DTGVSQNPRHKITKRGQNVTFRCDPISEHNRLYWYRQTLGQGPEFLTYFQNEAQLEKSRLLSDRFSAERPKGSFSTLEIQRTEQGDSAMYLCASSTGTGNTGELFFGEGSRLTVL.

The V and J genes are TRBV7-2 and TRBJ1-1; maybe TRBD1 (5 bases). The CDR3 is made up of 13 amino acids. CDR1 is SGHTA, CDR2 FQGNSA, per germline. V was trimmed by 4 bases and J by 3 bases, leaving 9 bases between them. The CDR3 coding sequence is TGTGCCAGCAGCTGGGGGGGGGACACTGAAGCTTTCTTT. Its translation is CASSWGGDTEAFF.

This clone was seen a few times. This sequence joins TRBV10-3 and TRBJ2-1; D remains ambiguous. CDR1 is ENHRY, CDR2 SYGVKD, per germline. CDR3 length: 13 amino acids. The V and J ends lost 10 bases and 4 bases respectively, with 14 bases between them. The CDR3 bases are TGTGCCAGCAGCCCTGACCAGTACAATGAGCAGTTCTTC. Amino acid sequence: CASSPDQYNEQFF.

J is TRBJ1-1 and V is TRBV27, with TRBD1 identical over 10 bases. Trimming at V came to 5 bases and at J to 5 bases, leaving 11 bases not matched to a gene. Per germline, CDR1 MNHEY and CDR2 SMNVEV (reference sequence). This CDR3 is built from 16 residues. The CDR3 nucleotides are TGTGCCAGCAGTCACAGACAGGGGGCGCCGGGGACTGAAGCTTTCTTT. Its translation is CASSHRQGAPGTEAFF.

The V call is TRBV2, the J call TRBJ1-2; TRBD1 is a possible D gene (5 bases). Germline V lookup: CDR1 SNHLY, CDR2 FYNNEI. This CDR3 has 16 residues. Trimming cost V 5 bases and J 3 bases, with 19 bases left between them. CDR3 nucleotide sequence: TGTGCCAGCAGTCTTTTGACGAAAAGGGGAGACTATGGCTACACCTTC. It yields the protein CASSLLTKRGDYGYTF.

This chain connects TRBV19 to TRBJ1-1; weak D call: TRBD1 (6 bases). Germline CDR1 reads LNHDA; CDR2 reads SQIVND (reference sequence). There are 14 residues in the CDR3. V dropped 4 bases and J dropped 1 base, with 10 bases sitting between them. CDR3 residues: CASSNGQPNTEAFF. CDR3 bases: TGTGCCAGTAGTAATGGACAGCCGAACACTGAAGCTTTCTTT.

The DNA of the CDR3 is TGTGCCAGTAGTCAAACGCGGGGGGGCGGTGAGACCCAGTACTTC. Translation gives CASSQTRGGGETQYF. J is TRBJ2-5 and V is TRBV19, with 9 bases that match TRBD2. J lost 5 bases, V lost 5 bases, and 9 bases had no gene match. CDR3 size: 15 residues. Germline CDR1 and CDR2: LNHDA and SQIVND (reference sequence).

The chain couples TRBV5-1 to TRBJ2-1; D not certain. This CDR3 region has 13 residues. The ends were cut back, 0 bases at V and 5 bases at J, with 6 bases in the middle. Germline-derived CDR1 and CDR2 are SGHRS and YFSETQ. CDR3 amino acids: CASSLAPNNEQFF. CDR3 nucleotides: TGCGCCAGCAGCTTGGCCCCCAACAATGAGCAGTTCTTC.

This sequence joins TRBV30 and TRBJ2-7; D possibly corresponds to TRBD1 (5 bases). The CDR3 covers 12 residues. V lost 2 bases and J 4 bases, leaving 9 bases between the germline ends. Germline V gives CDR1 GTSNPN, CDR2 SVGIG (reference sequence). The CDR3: CAWSSGRYEQYF. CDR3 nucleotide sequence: TGTGCCTGGAGTTCAGGGCGGTACGAGCAGTACTTC.

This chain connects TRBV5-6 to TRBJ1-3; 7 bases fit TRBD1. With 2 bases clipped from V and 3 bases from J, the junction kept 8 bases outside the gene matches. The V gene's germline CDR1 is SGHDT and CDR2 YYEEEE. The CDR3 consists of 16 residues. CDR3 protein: CASSFLQGNSGNTIYF. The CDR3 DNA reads TGTGCCAGCAGCTTCCTACAGGGGAATAGTGGAAACACCATATATTTT.